A single sample is the source of the 21 T cell receptor beta chains below, sequenced in a study of identical twins. TCRdb processed the 5' RACE reads anew with MiXCR; each CDR3 protein has one entry. The top ten clones hold around 0.98% of a sample with hundreds of thousands of distinct CDR3 sequences, less than 10% of them seen once. The same sample was also studied in work on yellow fever vaccine responses in identical twins.

Sequencing used PBMCs. The receptors shown here come from a woman under 30 in good health.

The CDR3 nucleotides are TGTGCCAGCAGCTCCGGGACTAGCGGGATCAGCTCCTACAATGAGCAGTTCTTC. This sequence encodes CASSSGTSGISSYNEQFF. The chain recombines TRBV5-5 with TRBJ2-1; 13 bases fit TRBD2. The CDR3 spans 18 residues. V was clipped by 3 bases and J by 0 bases; unmatched bases: 6. Germline CDR1 reads SGHKS; CDR2 reads YYEKEE (reference sequence).

This sequence joins TRBV20-1 and TRBJ2-3, with D possibly being TRBD2 (5 bases). This CDR3 is built from 12 residues. V lost 6 bases to trimming and J lost 0 bases, with 7 bases between them. The germline V gene encodes CDR1 DFQATT and CDR2 SNEGSKA (reference sequence). CDR3 DNA sequence: TGCAGTGCCGGACTTAGCACAGATACGCAGTATTTT. Encoded protein: CSAGLSTDTQYF.

This clonotype came up a few times. The genes are TRBV6-2 or TRBV6-3 and TRBJ2-5, with D perhaps matching TRBD1 or TRBD2 (5 bases each). V was clipped by 7 bases and J by 4 bases, with 19 bases between them. Germline values: CDR1 MNHEY, CDR2 SVGEGT. This CDR3 is built from 15 residues. CDR3 sequence (DNA): TGTGCCAGCATCCCCCTTGAGGGGCGGGTAGAGACCCAGTACTTC. Residues: CASIPLEGRVETQYF.

A few counts support this clonotype. The chain has TRBV12-3 or TRBV12-4 and TRBJ2-7; D not resolved. This CDR3 region has 13 residues. V was pared by 2 bases and J by 2 bases, with 7 bases between. CDR3 protein: CASSLRMPYEQYF. CDR3 bases: TGTGCCAGCAGTTTAAGGATGCCCTACGAGCAGTACTTC.

This clonotype appeared many times. The V call is TRBV4-3, the J call TRBJ2-5; TRBD2 is a possible D gene (6 bases). Trimming took 1 base from V and 1 from J, leaving 7 bases between them. The CDR3 covers 14 residues. Germline CDR1 is LGHNA and CDR2 is YSLEER. In DNA, the CDR3 is TGCGCCAGCAGCCAAGGTAGCGGCCAAGAGACCCAGTACTTC. Translating it yields CASSQGSGQETQYF.

This chain links TRBV11-2 with TRBJ2-5; a possible D gene is TRBD2 (5 bases). The length of the CDR3 is 15 residues. Per the germline V gene, CDR1 is SGHAT and CDR2 is FQNNGV. V was cut by 0 bases and J by 5 bases, with 13 bases left in between. This CDR3 is CASSLDGGSGETQYF. The DNA for the CDR3 is TGTGCCAGCAGCTTAGATGGTGGGAGTGGGGAGACCCAGTACTTC.

This rearrangement joins TRBV12-5 to TRBJ2-3; TRBD1 matches 9 bases. CDR1 is LGHNT, CDR2 FRNRAP, per germline. This CDR3 has 15 residues. The V gene end was trimmed by 5 bases and the J gene end by 3 bases; junction bases not matched to a gene: 6. The CDR3 DNA follows: TGTGCTAGTGGTCCGGGGGACAGGGAGACAGATACGCAGTATTTT. Protein: CASGPGDRETDTQYF.

This clonotype was detected a few times. This chain uses TRBV15 with TRBJ1-6; 8 nucleotides match TRBD1. Trimming cost V 5 bases and J 7 bases; bases outside gene matches: 4. CDR1 is LNHNV, CDR2 YYDKDF, per germline (reference sequence). The CDR3 covers 14 residues. The CDR3 nucleotides are TGTGCCACCAGCGTCCGGGACAGGAATTCACCCCTCCACTTT. Its translation: CATSVRDRNSPLHF.

This chain links TRBV19 with TRBJ2-6, with D possibly matching TRBD2 (6 bases). The CDR3 runs 18 residues. Trimming pared 8 bases from V and 0 bases from J, leaving 20 bases between. Germline V gene data show CDR1 as LNHDA and CDR2 as SQIVND (reference sequence). The CDR3 is CASCAYPGLNSGANVLTF. The CDR3 DNA is TGTGCCAGTTGTGCCTACCCCGGACTAAACTCTGGGGCCAACGTCCTGACTTTC. Full variable domain (missing parts from reference TRBV19 and TRBJ2-6): DGGITQSPKYLFRKEGQNVTLSCEQNLNHDAMYWYRQDPGQGLRLIYYSQIVNDFQKGDIAEGYSVSREKKESFPLTVTSAQKNPTAFYLCASCAYPGLNSGANVLTFGAGSRLTVL.

There are many counts of this clonotype. The chain joins TRBV11-1 to TRBJ2-1, with TRBD1 identical over 8 bases. Losses at the gene ends were 7 bases for V and 0 bases for J; bases not matched to a gene: 14. CDR3 length: 18 residues. CDR1 is SGHAT, CDR2 FQDESV, per germline (reference sequence). The DNA of the CDR3 is TGTGCCAGCACCACCCAGGGGGCGGACCGGAGCTCCTACAATGAGCAGTTCTTC. Residues: CASTTQGADRSSYNEQFF.

The chain combines TRBV7-3 with TRBJ2-1; 9 bases align to TRBD2. This CDR3 has 14 residues. Trimming cost V 3 bases and J 8 bases; bases outside gene matches: 5. Germline V gene data show CDR1 as SGHTA and CDR2 as FQGTGA. CDR3 amino acids: CASSLAGGQDEQFF. The CDR3 bases are TGTGCCAGCAGCTTGGCGGGGGGGCAGGATGAGCAGTTCTTC. The full variable domain, its missing parts supplied by reference TRBV7-3 and TRBJ2-1, is GAGVSQTPSNKVTEKGKYVELRCDPISGHTALYWYRQSLGQGPEFLIYFQGTGAADDSGLPNDRFFAVRPEGSVSTLKIQRTERGDSAVYLCASSLAGGQDEQFFGPGTRLTVL.

The V call is TRBV11-2, the J call TRBJ2-2; the match to TRBD2 covers 16 bases. Losses at the gene ends were 2 bases for V and 4 bases for J; bases not matched to a gene: 4. CDR3 length equals 18 residues. Germline CDR1 and CDR2: SGHAT and FQNNGV. The CDR3: CASSLRGLAGGGTGELFF. DNA of the CDR3: TGTGCCAGCAGCTTAAGGGGACTAGCGGGAGGGGGCACCGGGGAGCTGTTTTTT.

This clonotype was observed a handful of times. V gene TRBV5-1 combines with J gene TRBJ2-1, with 10 bases lining up with TRBD2. The CDR3 is 15 residues long. V lost 1 base and J lost 7; bases outside the gene matches: 5. The germline V gene encodes CDR1 SGHRS and CDR2 YFSETQ. In nucleotides, the CDR3 is TGCGCCAGCAGCTTGTTGTCTAGCGGGAGAAATGAGCAGTTCTTC. Translating gives CASSLLSSGRNEQFF.

This clonotype appeared many times. The V gene is TRBV20-1, the J gene TRBJ2-7; TRBD2 matches at 8 bases. CDR3 length: 14 residues. Germline lookup yields CDR1 DFQATT and CDR2 SNEGSKA (reference sequence). Trimming cost V 1 base and J 2 bases; bases outside gene matches: 4. The CDR3: CSARVLAETYEQYF. CDR3 in DNA: TGCAGTGCTAGAGTACTAGCGGAGACCTACGAGCAGTACTTC.

The chain has TRBV7-9 and TRBJ2-4; TRBD1 aligns across 7 bases. This CDR3 spans 15 amino acids. After removal of 0 bases from V and 14 bases from J, the junction contained 13 bases not matched to a gene. Germline loops: CDR1 SEHNR, CDR2 FQNEAQ (reference sequence). The CDR3 is CASSLAGDRAQDKYF. The CDR3 nucleotides read TGTGCCAGCAGCTTAGCCGGCGACAGGGCTCAAGACAAGTACTTC.

The genes are TRBV12-3 or TRBV12-4 and TRBJ2-1; 9 positions match TRBD2. J was trimmed by 9 bases and V by 5 bases; bases with no gene match: 14. The CDR3 contains 16 residues. This CDR3 reads CASSEAGGTPTGEQFF. Here the CDR3 DNA reads TGTGCCAGCAGTGAAGCGGGGGGTACCCCGACCGGTGAGCAGTTCTTC.

This clonotype was detected a few times. The V gene is TRBV7-2, the J gene TRBJ1-1; D might be TRBD1 (5 bases). The CDR3 runs 15 residues. Looked up from germline, CDR1 is SGHTA and CDR2 is FQGNSA. The V end was cut by 2 bases, the J end by 6 bases, with 16 bases between. DNA for the CDR3: TGTGCCAGCAGCTTAATCGTTAGGCAGGGCGCTGAAGCTTTCTTT. Residues: CASSLIVRQGAEAFF.

J is TRBJ2-7 and V is TRBV21-1; the DNA was not used to check the table's D call, TRBD1. TRBV21-1 has pseudogene status. CDR3 size: 16 residues. The CDR3 spells CASSKAPGTGAHEQYF. The DNA of the CDR3 is TGTGCCAGCAGCAAAGCGCCCGGGACAGGGGCGCACGAGCAGTACTTC.

The CDR3 protein is CASKTGTSGGANYNEQFF. For the CDR3, the DNA is TGTGCCAGTAAAACAGGGACTAGCGGGGGGGCCAATTACAATGAGCAGTTCTTC. The gene calls are TRBV19 and TRBJ2-1; TRBD2 matches at 16 bases. The CDR3 loop spans 18 amino acids. V lost 7 bases, J lost 4 bases, and 10 bases stayed unmatched. Germline V gene lookup returns CDR1 LNHDA and CDR2 SQIVND (reference sequence).

This clonotype was picked up many times. This rearrangement joins TRBV7-2 to TRBJ2-3; D is perhaps TRBD1 or TRBD2 (6 bases each). CDR1 SGHTA and CDR2 FQGNSA come from the germline V gene. Trimming stripped 2 bases from V and 1 base from J, with 10 bases between. This CDR3 is 15 amino acids long. The CDR3 sequence is CASSLRGRGTDTQYF. The CDR3 region has the DNA TGTGCCAGCAGCTTACGGGGGCGCGGCACAGATACGCAGTATTTT.

In this sample, this clonotype turned up a few times. The V and J genes are TRBV4-1 and TRBJ2-7; TRBD1 aligns across 7 bases. The trim removed 0 bases at V and 3 bases at J, leaving 11 bases unmatched. This CDR3 has 17 residues. Per the germline V gene, CDR1 is MGHRA and CDR2 is YSYEKL. The CDR3 DNA follows: TGCGCCAGCAGCCAAGATACGTCGACAGGGACCGACTACGAGCAGTACTTC. This encodes CASSQDTSTGTDYEQYF.